A selection of T cell receptor beta chains follows, all from one sample in a study of CD8 T cells in Susac syndrome. One entry per CDR3 protein results from TCRdb running MiXCR on the immunoSEQ multiplex PCR reads. The table shows a few hundred thousand distinct CDR3 sequences, with 89% occurring only once. Sequencing was carried out using CD8+ T cells from PBMCs. These receptors all stem from a human donor with multiple sclerosis. CDR3s include the opening cysteine and the closing phenylalanine or tryptophan. D genes are given only for firm matches. A clone size is listed for some rows: how often the clone was seen (once, few, many), or a class if it is expanded.

CDR3 protein,CDR3 DNA,J gene,V gene,D gene,clone size
CASSQKDRGWEAFF,TGCGCCAGCAGCCAGAAGGACAGGGGATGGGAAGCTTTCTTT,TRBJ1-1,TRBV4-3,TRBD1,few
CASSIGTGDEQYF,TGTGCCAGTAGTATCGGGACAGGGGACGAGCAGTACTTC,TRBJ2-7,TRBV19,TRBD1,few
CASSLPQAGGTQYF,TGTGCCAGCAGTTTACCCCAAGCGGGGGGGACCCAGTACTTC,TRBJ2-5,TRBV12-3/TRBV12-4,TRBD2,.
CSARDLWAHTDTQYF,TGCAGTGCTAGAGATTTATGGGCGCACACAGATACGCAGTATTTT,TRBJ2-3,TRBV20-1,.,.
CASSPDHYEQYF,TGTGCCAGCAGCCCGGACCACTACGAGCAGTACTTC,TRBJ2-7,TRBV7-2,.,.
CAWSSTSPDTQYF,TGTGCCTGGAGTTCGACTAGCCCAGATACGCAGTATTTT,TRBJ2-3,TRBV30,TRBD2,.
CASTPARNHQPQHF,TGTGCCAGCACCCCGGCGAGAAATCATCAGCCCCAGCATTTT,TRBJ1-5,TRBV21-1,.,.
CASTGDGNEKLFF,TGTGCCAGCACCGGCGACGGGAATGAAAAACTGTTTTTT,TRBJ1-4,TRBV25-1,.,.
CASCLYPGTGYEQYF,TGTGCCAGCTGCCTGTATCCCGGGACAGGGTACGAGCAGTACTTC,TRBJ2-7,TRBV2,TRBD1,once
CASSLTGSDPYEQYF,TGTGCCAGCAGTTTAACAGGGTCCGATCCCTACGAGCAGTACTTC,TRBJ2-7,TRBV27,.,.
CALIGPNTEAFF,TGTGCCCTCATTGGACCGAACACTGAAGCTTTCTTT,TRBJ1-1,TRBV28,.,.
CASSAPGGGRLNEQFF,TGTGCCAGCAGCGCCCCAGGGGGGGGGCGCCTTAATGAGCAGTTCTTC,TRBJ2-1,TRBV9,.,.
CASSLAQGDMTEAFF,TGTGCCAGCAGCTTAGCGCAGGGGGATATGACTGAAGCTTTCTTT,TRBJ1-1,TRBV7-9,TRBD1,once
CASSQVHSGDFVYEQYF,TGTGCCAGCAGCCAAGTCCATTCCGGGGACTTTGTTTACGAGCAGTACTTC,TRBJ2-7,TRBV4-2,.,.
CASSFRLDTQYF,TGTGCCAGCAGTTTTCGTCTGGATACGCAGTATTTT,TRBJ2-3,TRBV28,.,once
CASSSTRSDSYGYTF,TGTGCCAGCAGTTCTACTCGGAGTGACAGCTATGGCTACACCTTC,TRBJ1-2,TRBV28,.,once
CASSPPRGEGFYEQYF,TGTGCCAGCAGCCCTCCGAGAGGGGAGGGCTTCTACGAGCAGTACTTC,TRBJ2-7,TRBV13,TRBD2,.
CASSLGGSGEQYF,TGTGCCAGCAGCTTAGGCGGGAGTGGCGAGCAGTACTTC,TRBJ2-7,TRBV7-2,TRBD2,few
CASKLGLAGVITSTDTQYF,TGCGCCAGTAAGCTTGGTCTAGCGGGAGTGATTACTAGCACAGATACGCAGTATTTT,TRBJ2-3,TRBV5-1,TRBD2,.
CASSPTGTGVLETQYF,TGTGCCAGCAGCCCCACCGGGACAGGGGTTTTAGAGACCCAGTACTTC,TRBJ2-5,TRBV7-9,TRBD1,.
CSAREANTGELFF,TGCAGTGCTAGAGAAGCTAACACCGGGGAGCTGTTTTTT,TRBJ2-2,TRBV20-1,.,.
CASSQEGLRAGEQFF,TGCGCCAGCAGCCAAGAAGGATTGAGGGCGGGGGAGCAGTTCTTC,TRBJ2-1,TRBV4-3,.,.
CASSGTSDEYF,TGTGCCAGCTCCGGGACTAGCGATGAGTATTTT,TRBJ2-3,TRBV2,TRBD2,.
CASHSTGNTYEQYF,TGTGCCAGCCATTCTACAGGGAACACCTACGAGCAGTACTTC,TRBJ2-7,TRBV28,.,.
CASSLGLQETQYF,TGTGCCAGCAGTTTAGGCCTCCAAGAGACCCAGTACTTC,TRBJ2-5,TRBV28,.,.
CASKIAGGGLNGELFF,TGTGCCAGCAAAATCGCAGGGGGTGGGTTGAACGGGGAGCTGTTTTTT,TRBJ2-2,TRBV2,TRBD1,.
CSVEDRWEGGYGYTF,TGCAGCGTTGAAGATCGTTGGGAGGGCGGCTATGGCTACACCTTC,TRBJ1-2,TRBV29-1,.,.
CASSTDRYYGYTF,TGTGCCAGCAGTACGGACAGGTACTATGGCTACACCTTC,TRBJ1-2,TRBV28,TRBD1,.
CASSGLHNEQFF,TGCGCCAGCAGCGGCCTCCACAATGAGCAGTTCTTC,TRBJ2-1,TRBV5-1,.,.
CAWSVGQGFTEAFF,TGTGCCTGGAGTGTGGGTCAGGGTTTTACTGAAGCTTTCTTT,TRBJ1-1,TRBV30,.,.
CAWGPMGETQYF,TGTGCCTGGGGGCCGATGGGGGAGACCCAGTACTTC,TRBJ2-5,TRBV30,.,.
CASSYGMSNEQFF,TGTGCCAGCAGTTATGGCATGAGCAATGAGCAGTTCTTC,TRBJ2-1,TRBV6-2/TRBV6-3,.,.
CASSDSTDSNEQFF,TGTGCCAGCAGTGACTCGACAGATTCCAATGAGCAGTTCTTC,TRBJ2-1,TRBV6-4,.,.
CASSFHIGVRDNEQFF,TGTGCCAGCAGTTTCCATATTGGAGTTAGGGACAATGAGCAGTTCTTC,TRBJ2-1,TRBV6-2/TRBV6-3,.,.
CASSPARAHSLTEGYTF,TGTGCCAGCAGCCCGGCTCGGGCCCACTCTTTGACAGAGGGCTACACCTTC,TRBJ1-2,TRBV3-1,.,.
CASSLFRLAGGNEQFF,TGTGCCAGCAGTTTATTTCGGCTAGCGGGGGGCAATGAGCAGTTCTTC,TRBJ2-1,TRBV28,TRBD2,.
CASSPQGVSPHAGTDTQYF,TGTGCCAGCAGTCCCCAGGGAGTGAGTCCTCACGCAGGCACAGATACGCAGTATTTT,TRBJ2-3,TRBV12-3/TRBV12-4,.,.
CATALEGGAAPLYNEQFF,TGCGCCACCGCCCTCGAGGGGGGGGCCGCACCTTTATACAATGAGCAGTTCTTC,TRBJ2-1,TRBV5-1,.,.
CASSSPGTAYEQYF,TGTGCCAGCAGTTCCCCCGGGACAGCCTACGAGCAGTACTTC,TRBJ2-7,TRBV2,TRBD1,.
CASSQDGTGTQETQYF,TGCGCCAGCAGCCAAGACGGGACAGGGACACAAGAGACCCAGTACTTC,TRBJ2-5,TRBV4-3,TRBD1,.
CASSQFPSESTNYGYTF,TGTGCCAGCAGCCAGTTCCCCAGTGAATCTACTAACTATGGCTACACCTTC,TRBJ1-2,TRBV3-1,.,.
CASSYSPTANTEAFF,TGTGCCAGCAGTTACTCCCCGACAGCGAACACTGAAGCTTTCTTT,TRBJ1-1,TRBV6-5,.,.
CASGADTSNQPQHF,TGTGCCAGTGGGGCCGACACTAGCAATCAGCCCCAGCATTTT,TRBJ1-5,TRBV19,.,.
CASSSGTRYEQYF,TGTGCCAGTAGTAGCGGGACCCGCTACGAGCAGTACTTC,TRBJ2-7,TRBV19,.,once
CASSIYPEGTEAFF,TGTGCCAGTAGTATATACCCTGAGGGAACTGAAGCTTTCTTT,TRBJ1-1,TRBV19,.,.
CAAQGAKNIQYF,TGTGCCGCGCAGGGAGCCAAAAACATTCAGTACTTC,TRBJ2-4,TRBV28,.,.
CASSLYSSGSKTDTQYF,TGTGCCAGCAGTTTATACTCCAGCGGGAGCAAGACAGATACGCAGTATTTT,TRBJ2-3,TRBV28,TRBD2,.
CASSSSGTLTDTQYF,TGTGCCAGCAGTTCAAGCGGGACCCTCACAGATACGCAGTATTTT,TRBJ2-3,TRBV25-1,TRBD2,few
CASSQFGQSVYEQYF,TGTGCCAGCAGCCAATTCGGACAAAGCGTCTACGAGCAGTACTTC,TRBJ2-7,TRBV3-1,.,.